This entry concerns a single TCR beta chain. The record originates from a study of OX40 agonist ivuxolimab in advanced cancers. Profiled with immunoSEQ multiplex PCR; TCRdb holds only in-frame clones, not every one. The sample yields about 21,000 clones, 65% to 90% seen once. This CDR3 region has 15 residues. Losses at the gene ends were 4 bases for V and 2 bases for J; bases not matched to a gene: 3. Germline-derived CDR1 and CDR2 are GTSNPN and SVGIG (reference sequence). This clonotype originated in an adult with an advanced solid tumor such as melanoma, head and neck, liver or kidney cancer. The sequencing used CD4+ or CD8+ T cells sorted from blood, collected in a trial of the OX40 agonist ivuxolimab. The chain links TRBV30 to TRBJ2-3, with 13 positions matching TRBD2. The CDR3, as DNA: TGTGCCTGGAAGGGACTAGCGGGACTCACAGATACGCAGTATTTT. Residues: CAWKGLAGLTDTQYF.